Sequencing of this T cell receptor beta chain was carried out in a study of vaccination and CD4 T cells after COVID-19. Study in general: Nasal swab PCR had shown SARS-CoV-2 positivity in the convalescent patients (about 10 mild cases, one severe case). Samples taken post-COVID came a median 101 days after diagnosis, ranging from 35 to 161.

At the Johns Hopkins FTIC core, DNA taken from cultured CD4+ T cells was sequenced by way of the Oncomine TCR Beta short-read assay. Cultured CD4+ T cells yielded the extracted genomic DNA. TCRdb itself ran the PCR reads through MiXCR, one entry per CDR3 protein. This table has 15,000 or so distinct CDR3 sequences, over 55% appearing once. Treatment: roughly nine-day PBMC culture with coronavirus spike peptide pools or control peptides (ViraFEST assay). Germline assignment: CDR1 MNHNS and CDR2 SASEGT. This CDR3 has 17 amino acids. Trimming removed 5 bases from V and 5 bases from J; junction bases left unmatched: 13. For this clonotype: Its specificity is unknown.

The sample comprised CD4+ T cells from blood, cultured in vitro. The source is a human donor who had recovered from COVID-19. The chain joins TRBV6-1 to TRBJ2-7; 12 positions match TRBD2. CDR3: CASSRNLAGGPGNEQYF. The CDR3 nucleotides read TGTGCCAGCAGTCGCAACCTAGCGGGGGGGCCGGGCAACGAGCAGTACTTC.